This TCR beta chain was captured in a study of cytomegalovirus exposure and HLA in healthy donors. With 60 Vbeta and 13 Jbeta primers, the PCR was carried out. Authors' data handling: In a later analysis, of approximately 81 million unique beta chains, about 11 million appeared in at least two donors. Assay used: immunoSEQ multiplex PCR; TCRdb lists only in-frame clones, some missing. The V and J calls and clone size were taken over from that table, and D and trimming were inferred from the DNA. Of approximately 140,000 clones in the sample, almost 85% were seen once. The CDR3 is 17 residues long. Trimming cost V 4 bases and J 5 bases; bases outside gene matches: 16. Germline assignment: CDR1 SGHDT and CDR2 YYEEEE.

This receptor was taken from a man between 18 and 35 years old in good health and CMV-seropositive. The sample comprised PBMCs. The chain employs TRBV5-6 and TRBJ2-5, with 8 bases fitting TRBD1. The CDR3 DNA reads TGTGCCAGCAGCCCTTTTGAATCGGACAGGGTTTACGAGACCCAGTACTTC. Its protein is CASSPFESDRVYETQYF.